What follows are 28 T cell receptor beta chains derived from one specimen sequenced in a study of T cells and Merkel cell carcinoma outcomes. This table comes from immunoSEQ multiplex PCR, and its TCRdb copy is limited to in-frame clones, with some not included. This table holds 4,000 to 5,500 clones, 80% to 90% found once. Sequencing was done on a sample of tumor tissue from Merkel cell carcinoma. The origin of the receptors is a human donor with Merkel cell carcinoma.

This clone showed up just a few times. V gene TRBV4-2 combines with J gene TRBJ2-7, with D possibly TRBD2 on 6 matching bases. V lost 0 bases to trimming and J lost 6 bases, with 12 bases between them. The CDR3 spans 14 residues. The V gene's germline CDR1 is LGHNA and CDR2 YNFKEQ. CDR3 residues: CASSQEVGTREQYF. The CDR3 bases are TGTGCCAGCAGCCAAGAAGTGGGGACTCGCGAGCAGTACTTC.

The V and J genes are TRBV7-9 and TRBJ2-1; TRBD1 might be the D (7 bases). The germline CDR1 and CDR2 sequences are SEHNR and FQNEAQ (reference sequence). V shed 5 bases and J shed 8 bases, with 16 bases lying between them. There are 14 residues in the CDR3. The CDR3 loop is CASSLGAGGYEQFF. CDR3 coding DNA: TGTGCCAGCAGCCTAGGGGCAGGGGGGTATGAGCAGTTCTTC.

V gene TRBV11-2 combines with J gene TRBJ2-1, with 7 bases identical to TRBD2. Germline values: CDR1 SGHAT, CDR2 FQNNGV. V lost 4 bases to trimming and J lost 7 bases; unmatched junction nucleotides: 7. The CDR3 totals 14 residues. The CDR3 sequence: CASSSSGEPNEQFF. In nucleotides, the CDR3 is TGTGCCAGCAGCTCGAGCGGGGAGCCAAATGAGCAGTTCTTC.

The chain uses TRBV14 and TRBJ2-1; 13 bases agree with TRBD2. This CDR3 region has 15 residues. The germline CDR1 and CDR2 sequences are SGHDN and FVKESK. V shed 6 bases, J shed 8 bases, and the junction held 7 bases outside the gene matches. The CDR3 coding sequence is TGTGCCAGCAGACCTACTAGCGGGGGGGCGGATGAGCAGTTCTTC. It codes for CASRPTSGGADEQFF. Full variable domain (rest looked up from reference TRBV14 and TRBJ2-1): EAGVTQFPSHSVIEKGQTVTLRCDPISGHDNLYWYRRVMGKEIKFLLHFVKESKQDESGMPNNRFLAERTGGTYSTLKVQPAELEDSGVYFCASRPTSGGADEQFFGPGTRLTVL.

The chain uses TRBV7-9 and TRBJ1-5; D gene uncertain. Trimming stripped 1 base from V and 6 bases from J, with 4 bases between. CDR3 length: 12 amino acids. The germline CDR1 and CDR2 sequences are SEHNR and FQNEAQ (reference sequence). The DNA for the CDR3 is TGTGCCAGCAGCTTAGGTACTCAGCCCCAGCATTTT. This gives the protein CASSLGTQPQHF.

The CDR3 loop reads CASSGPLGYNQPQHF. The CDR3 nucleotides read TGTGCCAGCAGTGGCCCCCTGGGGTACAATCAGCCCCAGCATTTT. V and J are TRBV6-1 and TRBJ1-5; the D is unclear. The V gene's germline CDR1 is MNHNS and CDR2 SASEGT. CDR3 length: 15 amino acids. With 4 bases removed from V and 3 bases from J, the gap between germline ends came to 13 bases.

The rearrangement uses TRBV4-1 and TRBJ2-7, with D uncertain. CDR1 is MGHRA and CDR2 is YSYEKL in the germline V gene. This CDR3 contains 13 residues. V gave up 5 bases and J gave up 1 base, with 9 bases separating them. CDR3 protein: CASSSYVSYEQYF. The CDR3, as DNA: TGCGCCAGCAGCTCCTACGTTTCCTACGAGCAGTACTTC.

CDR3 sequence: CSGEAGGQNTEAFF. CDR3 bases: TGCAGCGGGGAAGCAGGGGGCCAGAACACTGAAGCTTTCTTT. V is TRBV29-1 and J is TRBJ1-1, with 8 bases that match TRBD1. Germline assignment: CDR1 SQVTM and CDR2 ANQGSEA. CDR3 length: 14 amino acids. V lost 7 bases and J lost 1; bases outside the gene matches: 8.

The V call is TRBV6-1, the J call TRBJ2-2; possible D gene TRBD2, 5 bases. V lost 10 bases and J 4 bases, leaving 13 bases between the germline ends. This CDR3 is 13 amino acids long. From germline, CDR1 is MNHNS and CDR2 SASEGT. CDR3 DNA: TGTGCCACCGATGGAGGTGGCACCGGGGAGCTGTTTTTT. This sequence encodes CATDGGGTGELFF.

This clone appeared once. The CDR3 region is CATSRGGLGGYTF. The DNA for the CDR3 is TGTGCCACCAGCAGAGGTGGGTTGGGAGGCTACACCTTC. The V and J genes are TRBV15 and TRBJ1-2; D is ambiguous. The CDR3 length is 13 residues. The germline V gene has CDR1 LNHNV and CDR2 YYDKDF (reference sequence). V was pared by 1 base and J by 8 bases, with 11 bases between.

The J gene is TRBJ1-5, the V gene TRBV18; 7 bases agree with TRBD1. The CDR3 runs to 15 residues. Germline values: CDR1 KGHSH, CDR2 LQKENI. V was pared by 4 bases and J by 1 base, with 4 bases of the junction left unmatched. CDR3 nucleotides: TGTGCCAGCTCACTTTCGGGACAGAGCAATCAGCCCCAGCATTTT. Encoded protein: CASSLSGQSNQPQHF.

The J gene is TRBJ2-7, the V gene TRBV4-3; unclear D gene. The CDR3 is made up of 13 amino acids. The V and J ends lost 1 base and 0 bases respectively, with 4 bases between them. The germline V gene has CDR1 LGHNA and CDR2 YSLEER. Here the CDR3 DNA reads TGCGCCAGCAGCCAAGGGGTCTCCTACGAGCAGTACTTC. Translation gives CASSQGVSYEQYF.

The sample holds one count of this clone. This chain uses TRBV19 with TRBJ1-2; D call uncertain. The ends were cut back, 7 bases at V and 4 bases at J, with 16 bases in the middle. CDR1 and CDR2 from the germline V gene are LNHDA and SQIVND (reference sequence). This CDR3 is built from 14 residues. The CDR3 spells CASTELQSGYGYTF. CDR3 coding DNA: TGTGCCAGTACCGAGCTACAGAGTGGCTATGGCTACACCTTC.

This sequence joins TRBV29-1 and TRBJ2-1; TRBD2 matches at 8 bases. Unmatched junction bases numbered 11, after V lost 6 bases and J lost 4 bases. Germline V CDR1 and CDR2: SQVTM, ANQGSEA. The CDR3 extends over 15 amino acids. CDR3 coding DNA: TGCAGCGTGGATACCGGGACTAGGTCTTACAATGAGCAGTTCTTC. As protein: CSVDTGTRSYNEQFF.

This chain links TRBV11-2 with TRBJ2-7; either TRBD1 or TRBD2 may supply D (5 bases each). V shed 1 base and J shed 4 bases, with 14 bases lying between them. The length of the CDR3 is 15 residues. The germline CDR1 and CDR2 sequences are SGHAT and FQNNGV. CDR3 protein: CASSLGGEVGYEQYF. DNA of the CDR3: TGTGCCAGCAGCTTAGGAGGGGAAGTTGGGTACGAGCAGTACTTC.

The count of this clone is one. V usage is TRBV7-9 and J usage is TRBJ2-7; 9 nucleotides agree with TRBD2. The germline V gene has CDR1 SEHNR and CDR2 FQNEAQ (reference sequence). This CDR3 contains 17 residues. V shed 4 bases, J shed 2 bases, and the junction held 12 bases outside the gene matches. The CDR3 region has the DNA TGTGCCAGCAGCTCCAGGGTTTCTTCTAGCGGGACCTACGAGCAGTACTTC. It specifies CASSSRVSSSGTYEQYF.

The chain combines TRBV5-5 with TRBJ1-2; D is uncertain. CDR3 size: 16 residues. V lost 0 bases and J 1 base, leaving 13 bases between the germline ends. Germline V lookup: CDR1 SGHKS, CDR2 YYEKEE (reference sequence). The CDR3 DNA is TGTGCCAGCAGCTTGGACAGCTCTACTTTTAACTATGGCTACACCTTC. It encodes CASSLDSSTFNYGYTF.

The chain recombines TRBV28 with TRBJ1-2, with a tentative D call TRBD1 (6 bases). The CDR3 extends over 10 amino acids. Trimming pared 10 bases from V and 5 bases from J, leaving 8 bases between. The germline CDR1 and CDR2 sequences are MDHEN and SYDVKM. CDR3 in DNA: TGTGCCACCGGACAGTATGGCTACACCTTC. Protein sequence: CATGQYGYTF.

The V call is TRBV25-1, the J call TRBJ2-5; TRBD2 is a possible D gene (6 bases). Germline CDR1 MGHDK, CDR2 SYGVNS. Trimming stripped 6 bases from V and 4 bases from J, with 12 bases between. The CDR3 sequence is 13 residues long. CDR3 sequence reads: CASSPWGVETQYF. The CDR3 nucleotides are TGTGCCAGCAGCCCGTGGGGGGTAGAGACCCAGTACTTC.

This chain links TRBV5-6 with TRBJ1-2; TRBD1 matches at 9 bases. CDR3 length: 17 amino acids. J was trimmed by 7 bases and V by 2 bases; bases with no gene match: 15. Looked up from germline, CDR1 is SGHDT and CDR2 is YYEEEE. The CDR3 sequence is CASSFPPPTGGRGGYTF. CDR3 nucleotide sequence: TGTGCCAGCAGCTTTCCTCCCCCAACAGGGGGCCGGGGTGGCTACACCTTC.

The chain combines TRBV11-3 with TRBJ2-1; D might be TRBD1 or TRBD2, each matching 6 bases. In germline, CDR1 is SGHNT, CDR2 YENEEA. This CDR3 comprises 17 residues. The germline V and J ends were trimmed by 9 bases and 0 bases, with 21 bases remaining between them. The CDR3 region has the DNA TGTGCCAGTAGCCCGGGTAGGGGGGCGAGCTCCTACAATGAGCAGTTCTTC. This sequence encodes CASSPGRGASSYNEQFF.

The gene calls are TRBV7-9 and TRBJ1-6; maybe TRBD1 (6 bases). V lost 5 bases to trimming and J lost 6 bases, with 14 bases between them. Germline CDR1 and CDR2: SEHNR and FQNEAQ (reference sequence). The CDR3 consists of 15 residues. The CDR3 loop reads CASSTPGGANSPLHF. The CDR3 bases are TGTGCCAGCAGCACCCCGGGGGGGGCTAATTCACCCCTCCACTTT.

For the CDR3, the DNA is TGTGCCAGCAGCTGGGCCGGAGCCCACGAGCAGTACTTC. It yields the protein CASSWAGAHEQYF. The chain links TRBV7-6 to TRBJ2-7; D call uncertain. Germline assignment: CDR1 SGHVS and CDR2 FNYEAQ. V was clipped by 4 bases and J by 5 bases, with 12 bases between them. This CDR3 contains 13 residues.

The chain couples TRBV13 to TRBJ1-5, with TRBD1 matching 7 bases. The CDR3 has 17 residues. V trimming: 0 bases; J trimming: 0 bases; junction bases outside the gene matches: 5. Germline V gene sequence: CDR1 PRHDT, CDR2 FYEKMQ (reference sequence). The CDR3 coding sequence is TGTGCCAGCAGCTTAGGAACCGGGACAGCTAGCAATCAGCCCCAGCATTTT. Residues: CASSLGTGTASNQPQHF.

V is TRBV2 and J is TRBJ2-7; D ambiguous. The germline V gene has CDR1 SNHLY and CDR2 FYNNEI. The CDR3 covers 13 residues. Trimming pared 4 bases from V and 6 bases from J, leaving 13 bases between. The CDR3 DNA reads TGTGCCAGCAGTGCCGACGCCCCGGTCGAGCAGTACTTC. It translates to CASSADAPVEQYF.

This clone came up a few times. V gene TRBV25-1 combines with J gene TRBJ1-2; D remains ambiguous. Deletions cut 2 bases from V and 5 bases from J, with 3 bases between. The CDR3 consists of 11 residues. Germline V gene data show CDR1 as MGHDK and CDR2 as SYGVNS. The CDR3 nucleotides read TGTGCCAGCAGTGAAAAATATGGCTACACCTTC. It specifies CASSEKYGYTF.

This chain connects TRBV7-3 to TRBJ2-3; no clear D gene. Trimming shortened V by 1 base and J by 5 bases, and 7 bases separated the two germline ends. The CDR3 has 13 amino acids. Germline values: CDR1 SGHTA, CDR2 FQGTGA. The CDR3 loop is CASSLRARDTQYF. CDR3 coding DNA: TGTGCCAGCAGCTTAAGGGCAAGAGATACGCAGTATTTT.

V gene TRBV18 combines with J gene TRBJ1-1; no reliable D call. This CDR3 is 12 amino acids long. The germline V gene has CDR1 KGHSH and CDR2 LQKENI. V dropped 6 bases and J dropped 1 base, with 6 bases sitting between them. Here the CDR3 DNA reads TGTGCCAGCTCGCCAGGGAACACTGAAGCTTTCTTT. Translating it yields CASSPGNTEAFF.